This record covers a single T cell receptor (beta chain). Its antigen is undetermined. Generated by immunoSEQ multiplex PCR, the TCRdb table keeps only in-frame clones and is missing some. Of 30,000 to 40,000 clones listed, around 85% are singletons. This record belongs to a study of a mutant IDH1 vaccine in newly diagnosed glioma. About the research overall: The therapy given earlier, which was standard therapy, consisted of radiotherapy, temozolomide, or both, and most of the patients received both.

This sample's time point: week 5, during vaccination. With topical imiquimod, each dose of the vaccine consisted of 300 ug of mutant IDH1 20-mer peptide. The junction had 14 bases not matched to a gene; V was cut back by 3 bases and J by 1 base. This CDR3 region has 20 residues. The TCR sequence derives from a man between 25 and 39 years old with glioma. This specimen was PBMCs, taken from a glioma patient whose treatment included an IDH1 peptide vaccine. This chain connects TRBV5-3 to TRBJ1-6, with 9 bases identical to TRBD1. TRBV5-3 is marked as an open reading frame, function uncertain. The CDR3 region has the DNA TGTGCCAGAAGCTCCCCGGACAGGGGTTCGGTGAGGTCCTATAATTCACCCCTCCACTTT. This sequence encodes CARSSPDRGSVRSYNSPLHF.